The present T cell receptor (beta chain) was sequenced within a study of glioma-infiltrating T cells after dendritic cell vaccination. This clone was recorded a few times. V was pared by 9 bases and J by 3 bases, with 15 bases between. The CDR3 spans 13 residues. Looked up from germline, CDR1 is SGHRS and CDR2 is YFSETQ. Sequenced by immunoSEQ multiplex PCR; TCRdb stores in-frame clones only, minus some. The sample includes 100,000 or so clones, 80% of them seen just once. Time point denoted: after dendritic cell vaccination, including at tumor progression/relapse. This TCR came from a human donor with glioblastoma. The rearrangement joins TRBV5-1 to TRBJ1-1; TRBD1 is a possible D gene (6 bases). The material sequenced was blood, taken after dendritic cell vaccination. CDR3 DNA sequence: TGCGCCACCTCATGGACAGAGGACACTGAAGCTTTCTTT. It codes for CATSWTEDTEAFF.